These T cell receptor beta chains were read from a single sample in a study of CD8+ T cells in alopecia areata. Sequenced by immunoSEQ multiplex PCR; TCRdb stores in-frame clones only, minus some. This table has over 80,000 clones, about 44% appearing once. Sequencing was performed on CD8+ T cells sorted from blood, taken at week 24, from a patient treated with tofacitinib. The receptor source for this set is a human donor with alopecia areata. CDR3s include the opening cysteine and the closing phenylalanine or tryptophan. D genes are given only for firm matches. Size is stated for part of the rows, as once, few or many counts, or as a class when the clone is expanded.

size,J,D,V,CDR3,DNA
NA,TRBJ2-1,TRBD2,TRBV29-1,CSVEGTSSYNEQFF,TGCAGCGTTGAGGGGACTAGCTCCTACAATGAGCAGTTCTTC
NA,TRBJ2-5,NA,TRBV7-9,CATRGRPQETQYF,TGTGCCACAAGGGGCCGGCCCCAAGAGACCCAGTACTTC
few,TRBJ2-7,NA,TRBV9,CASSVATGSYEQYF,TGTGCCAGCAGCGTAGCTACGGGGAGTTACGAGCAGTACTTC
few,TRBJ2-1,NA,TRBV4-1,CASSQETRSGDGEQFF,TGCGCCAGCAGCCAAGAAACTCGCTCCGGGGACGGGGAGCAGTTCTTC
NA,TRBJ2-7,TRBD1,TRBV6-5,CASSYSRGTGYEQYF,TGTGCCAGCAGTTACTCGAGAGGGACAGGCTACGAGCAGTACTTC
NA,TRBJ2-1,NA,TRBV18,CASSPVWDEQFF,TGTGCCAGCTCACCCGTATGGGATGAGCAGTTCTTC
few,TRBJ2-3,NA,TRBV30,CACRTLGTDTQYF,TGTGCCTGTAGGACGTTGGGCACAGATACGCAGTATTTT
few,TRBJ2-5,NA,TRBV25-1,CASSEGEETQYF,TGTGCCAGCAGTGAGGGAGAAGAGACCCAGTACTTC
NA,TRBJ1-5,NA,TRBV7-9,CASSLGGGQPQHF,TGTGCCAGCAGCCTAGGGGGGGGTCAGCCCCAGCATTTT
NA,TRBJ1-1,NA,TRBV6-5,CASSYSISGTEAFF,TGTGCCAGCAGTTACTCCATTAGCGGCACTGAAGCTTTCTTT
once,TRBJ2-7,NA,TRBV27,CASSLFGQARAEQYF,TGTGCCAGCAGTTTATTTGGGCAGGCACGGGCCGAGCAGTACTTC
NA,TRBJ2-5,TRBD1,TRBV7-9,CASSPQGPDRVRETQYF,TGTGCCAGCAGCCCCCAAGGGCCGGACAGGGTCCGCGAGACCCAGTACTTC
NA,TRBJ2-7,TRBD1,TRBV12-5,CASGLVYWGPGTEITEQYF,TGTGCTAGTGGTTTGGTATACTGGGGGCCCGGGACAGAAATTACCGAGCAGTACTTC
NA,TRBJ1-1,NA,TRBV30,CAWSVQGRDTEAFF,TGTGCCTGGAGTGTTCAGGGGAGGGACACTGAAGCTTTCTTT
NA,TRBJ2-4,TRBD2,TRBV6-5,CASSLEAGNKNIQYF,TGTGCCAGCAGCCTAGAAGCGGGGAACAAAAACATTCAGTACTTC
NA,TRBJ2-5,NA,TRBV10-3,CAISERQTPQETQYF,TGTGCCATCAGTGAGAGACAGACGCCCCAAGAGACCCAGTACTTC
NA,TRBJ2-7,NA,TRBV27,CASSAGLGSYEQYF,TGTGCCAGCAGTGCCGGTCTGGGATCCTACGAGCAGTACTTC
NA,TRBJ2-7,NA,TRBV4-1,CASSQVRIGGSYEQYF,TGCGCCAGCAGCCAAGTGCGTATCGGAGGGTCCTACGAGCAGTACTTC
few,TRBJ1-1,NA,TRBV11-2,CASSLEHNTEAFF,TGTGCCAGCAGCTTAGAACATAACACTGAAGCTTTCTTT
NA,TRBJ1-1,NA,TRBV6-5,CASSYGPSVGEAFF,TGTGCCAGCAGTTACGGGCCTTCGGTGGGTGAAGCTTTCTTT
NA,TRBJ2-1,TRBD1,TRBV11-1,CASSRPGRGPDNEQFF,TGTGCCAGCAGCCGACCGGGCAGGGGGCCGGACAATGAGCAGTTCTTC
NA,TRBJ2-1,NA,TRBV7-9,CASSLGEARAGDEQFF,TGTGCCAGCAGCTTAGGGGAAGCGAGGGCCGGAGATGAGCAGTTCTTC
NA,TRBJ2-7,NA,TRBV5-1,CASSLEGGYEQYF,TGCGCCAGCAGCTTGGAAGGGGGCTACGAGCAGTACTTC
few,TRBJ2-7,NA,TRBV7-9,CASTYRGGTGEQYF,TGTGCCAGCACTTACCGAGGCGGGACGGGCGAGCAGTACTTC
NA,TRBJ2-3,NA,TRBV28,CASSPARGGWRTQYF,TGTGCCAGCAGTCCGGCACGGGGAGGATGGCGTACGCAGTATTTT
NA,TRBJ2-1,TRBD2,TRBV12-5,CASGLGTSGIEQFF,TGTGCTAGTGGTTTGGGGACTAGCGGGATAGAGCAGTTCTTC
NA,TRBJ2-7,TRBD1,TRBV6-5,CASSSGTGYVEQYF,TGTGCCAGCAGTTCCGGGACAGGGTATGTCGAGCAGTACTTC
few,TRBJ1-2,TRBD1,TRBV13,CASSGTEKSSNYGYTF,TGTGCCAGCAGCGGGACAGAGAAGTCATCTAACTATGGCTACACCTTC
few,TRBJ2-2,NA,TRBV4-1,CASSRGQSNTGELFF,TGCGCCAGCAGCCGAGGACAGTCGAACACCGGGGAGCTGTTTTTT
NA,TRBJ1-1,NA,TRBV7-3,CASSLLGGEGPNTEAFF,TGTGCCAGCAGCCTACTGGGTGGGGAAGGGCCGAACACTGAAGCTTTCTTT
many,TRBJ2-4,NA,TRBV28,CASSRDSSQWPKNIQYF,TGTGCCAGCAGTCGAGACAGTTCACAATGGCCCAAAAACATTCAGTACTTC
NA,TRBJ2-7,NA,TRBV7-9,CASSGGGTPSYEQYF,TGTGCCAGCAGCGGTGGCGGGACGCCCTCCTACGAGCAGTACTTC
NA,TRBJ2-5,NA,TRBV7-9,CASSPGTEGWETQYF,TGTGCCAGCAGCCCCGGGACGGAGGGGTGGGAGACCCAGTACTTC
few,TRBJ2-5,NA,TRBV7-2,CASSLAETQYF,TGTGCCAGCAGCTTGGCGGAGACCCAGTACTTC
few,TRBJ2-1,TRBD1,TRBV7-2,CASRGQVKRGDEQFF,TGTGCCAGCAGGGGACAGGTTAAGCGAGGCGATGAGCAGTTCTTC
few,TRBJ2-6,NA,TRBV30,CAWSVPPRGVDNVLTF,TGTGCCTGGAGTGTACCTCCCAGGGGGGTCGACAACGTCCTGACTTTC
NA,TRBJ2-7,TRBD1,TRBV29-1,CSVEDRGQSYEQYF,TGCAGCGTTGAAGATAGGGGACAGTCCTACGAGCAGTACTTC
NA,TRBJ2-7,TRBD2,TRBV29-1,CSVEVTSGREGEQYF,TGCAGCGTTGAGGTTACCAGCGGGAGAGAAGGCGAGCAGTACTTC
NA,TRBJ2-1,NA,TRBV7-2,CASSRYLNPGSYNEQFF,TGTGCCAGCAGCCGATACCTGAATCCGGGCTCCTACAATGAGCAGTTCTTC
NA,TRBJ1-5,NA,TRBV30,CAWSVGTGHQPQHF,TGTGCCTGGAGTGTTGGGACCGGCCATCAGCCCCAGCATTTT
few,TRBJ2-7,NA,TRBV27,CASGDNGAYEQYF,TGTGCCAGCGGAGATAACGGGGCCTACGAGCAGTACTTC
few,TRBJ2-7,TRBD1,TRBV2,CASSLGQGREYDF,TGTGCCAGCAGTTTAGGACAGGGTCGGGAGTATGACTTC
few,TRBJ1-1,NA,TRBV7-6,CASSRSGSYTEAFF,TGTGCCAGCAGTCGCTCCGGGTCTTACACTGAAGCTTTCTTT
few,TRBJ2-5,NA,TRBV9,CASSVGDSQETQYF,TGTGCCAGCAGCGTAGGAGACAGTCAAGAGACCCAGTACTTC
few,TRBJ2-3,NA,TRBV28,CASSLRGPSYFADTQYF,TGTGCCAGCAGTCTCAGGGGACCGAGTTATTTCGCAGATACGCAGTATTTT
NA,TRBJ2-5,TRBD2,TRBV7-2,CASSLVLAVGGETQYF,TGTGCCAGCAGCTTAGTCCTAGCGGTAGGAGGGGAGACCCAGTACTTC
few,TRBJ1-1,NA,TRBV5-1,CASSLGDTEAFF,TGCGCCAGCAGCTTGGGGGACACCGAAGCTTTCTTT
NA,TRBJ1-1,NA,TRBV5-1,CASSPVAGFGQNTEAFF,TGCGCCAGCAGCCCCGTGGCAGGGTTCGGGCAGAACACTGAAGCTTTCTTT
NA,TRBJ2-1,NA,TRBV9,CASSVGGNNEQFF,TGTGCCAGCAGCGTAGGCGGGAATAATGAGCAGTTCTTC
NA,TRBJ2-1,TRBD2,TRBV27,CASSPTHLGGGPVSYNEQFF,TGTGCCAGCAGCCCAACCCATCTCGGGGGAGGGCCAGTCTCCTACAATGAGCAGTTCTTC
few,TRBJ2-1,TRBD2,TRBV5-1,CASKREGLNEQFF,TGCGCCAGCAAGCGGGAGGGCCTAAATGAGCAGTTCTTC
once,TRBJ2-1,NA,TRBV2,CASRTGTNSYNEQFF,TGTGCCAGCAGGACCGGGACGAACTCCTACAATGAGCAGTTCTTC
NA,TRBJ2-5,NA,TRBV7-2,CASSLEGQETQYF,TGTGCCAGCAGCTTAGAGGGTCAAGAGACCCAGTACTTC
few,TRBJ2-3,NA,TRBV2,CASSEGTRGSLPQYF,TGTGCCAGCAGTGAGGGGACTCGGGGGAGCTTGCCGCAGTATTTT